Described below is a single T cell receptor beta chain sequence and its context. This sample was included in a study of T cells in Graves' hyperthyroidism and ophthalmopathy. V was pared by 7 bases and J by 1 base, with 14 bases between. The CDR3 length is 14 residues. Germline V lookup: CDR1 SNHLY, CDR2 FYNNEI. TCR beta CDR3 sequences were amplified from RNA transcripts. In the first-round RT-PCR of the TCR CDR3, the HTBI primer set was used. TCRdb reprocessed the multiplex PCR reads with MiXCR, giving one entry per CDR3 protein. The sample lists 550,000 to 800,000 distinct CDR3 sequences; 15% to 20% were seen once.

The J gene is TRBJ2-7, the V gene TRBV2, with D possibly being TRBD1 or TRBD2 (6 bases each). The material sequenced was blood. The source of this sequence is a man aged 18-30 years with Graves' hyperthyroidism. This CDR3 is CASIDRGRSYEQYF. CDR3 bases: TGTGCCAGCATTGATCGGGGGCGGTCCTACGAGCAGTACTTC.